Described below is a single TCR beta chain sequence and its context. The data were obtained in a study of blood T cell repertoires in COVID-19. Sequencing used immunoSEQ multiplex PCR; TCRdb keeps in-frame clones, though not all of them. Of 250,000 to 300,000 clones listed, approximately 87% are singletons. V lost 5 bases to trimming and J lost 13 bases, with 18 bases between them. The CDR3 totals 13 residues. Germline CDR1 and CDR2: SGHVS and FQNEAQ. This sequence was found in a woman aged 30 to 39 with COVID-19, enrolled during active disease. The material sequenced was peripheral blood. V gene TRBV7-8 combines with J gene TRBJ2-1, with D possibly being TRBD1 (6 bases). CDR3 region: CASSPAPDRTQFF. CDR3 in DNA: TGTGCCAGCAGCCCCGCTCCCGACAGGACCCAGTTCTTC.